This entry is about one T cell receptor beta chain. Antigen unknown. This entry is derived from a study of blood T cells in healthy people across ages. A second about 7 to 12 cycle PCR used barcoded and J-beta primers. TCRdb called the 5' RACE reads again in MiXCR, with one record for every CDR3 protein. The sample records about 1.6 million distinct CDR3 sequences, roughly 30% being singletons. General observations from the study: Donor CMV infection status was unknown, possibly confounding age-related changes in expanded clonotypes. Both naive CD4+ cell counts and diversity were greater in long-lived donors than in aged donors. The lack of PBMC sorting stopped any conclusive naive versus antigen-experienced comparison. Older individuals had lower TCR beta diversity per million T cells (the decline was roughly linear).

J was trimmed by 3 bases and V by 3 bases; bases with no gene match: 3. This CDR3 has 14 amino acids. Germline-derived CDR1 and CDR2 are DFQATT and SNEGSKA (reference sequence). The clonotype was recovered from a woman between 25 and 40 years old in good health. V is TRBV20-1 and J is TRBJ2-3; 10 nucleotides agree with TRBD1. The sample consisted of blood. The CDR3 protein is CSASLDRGTDTQYF. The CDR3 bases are TGCAGTGCTAGTCTGGACAGGGGGACAGATACGCAGTATTTT.